These T cell receptor beta chains were read from a single sample in a study of vaccination effects on CD4 cells after COVID-19. Data came from immunoSEQ multiplex PCR; TCRdb stores just in-frame clones and leaves some out. The profile shows some 30,000 clones, roughly 76% of them singletons. Antigen specificity for these receptors is unknown. Sequencing was performed on CD4+ T cells from PBMCs cultured with SARS-CoV-2 spike peptides, taken after COVID-19 vaccination. These receptors were collected from a human donor who received a COVID-19 vaccine. Some clones in this sample may be carry-over from other donors' samples. The CDR3 runs from the conserved cysteine through the conserved F or W. The D gene is left open where the match is weak. Size tells how often a clone was seen (once, few, many) or the class of an expanded clone, and some rows leave it out.

d_call	cdr3_length	clone_size	v_call	j_call	cdr3_nt	cdr3_aa
TRBD1	16	.	TRBV7-2	TRBJ1-6	TGTGCCAGCAGCTCTTTCCGGACAGGGGGCAATTCACCCCTCCACTTT	CASSSFRTGGNSPLHF
.	13	.	TRBV18	TRBJ2-5	TGTGCCAGCTCCCCTAACAACGGGGAGACCCAGTACTTC	CASSPNNGETQYF
TRBD2	18	.	TRBV7-9	TRBJ2-5	TGTGCCAGCAGCTTAGCTAGGAGCGGGGGGGCCTTTGGAGAGACCCAGTACTTC	CASSLARSGGAFGETQYF
.	15	.	TRBV5-4	TRBJ1-2	TGTGCCAGCAGCTCCGAGGGGTGGGGAAACTATGGCTACACCTTC	CASSSEGWGNYGYTF
.	15	once	TRBV5-1	TRBJ2-3	TGCGCCAGCAGCTTGGGGAAGGGGACCCCAGATACGCAGTATTTT	CASSLGKGTPDTQYF
.	15	.	TRBV3-1/TRBV3-2	TRBJ1-2	TGTGCCAGCAGCAAATCAAGGGGGGAACGGGATGGCTACACCTTC	CASSKSRGERDGYTF
.	14	.	TRBV6-6	TRBJ1-5	TGTGCCAGCAGTTACTCCGCCGATAATCAGCCCCAGCATTTT	CASSYSADNQPQHF
TRBD1	17	.	TRBV24-1	TRBJ2-1	TGTGCCACCAGTGACCCTACAGGGGGTGGCTCCTACAATGAGCAGTTCTTC	CATSDPTGGGSYNEQFF
.	11	medium-sized	TRBV12-3/TRBV12-4	TRBJ1-2	TGTGCCAGCAGTCACGGACCAGGCTACACCTTC	CASSHGPGYTF
.	13	.	TRBV18	TRBJ1-5	TGTGCCAGCTCACCCTATAGCAATCAGCCCCAGCATTTT	CASSPYSNQPQHF
.	13	few	TRBV5-4	TRBJ2-5	TGTGCCAGCAGCTCCGCATACCAAGAGACCCAGTACTTC	CASSSAYQETQYF
.	14	.	TRBV5-1	TRBJ2-3	TGCGCCAGCAGCTTTGGGGATGGCACAGATACGCAGTATTTT	CASSFGDGTDTQYF
.	12	medium-sized	TRBV19	TRBJ1-5	TGTGCCAGTAACTCAGGGTTTCAGCCCCAGCATTTT	CASNSGFQPQHF
.	14	.	TRBV18	TRBJ1-1	TGTGCCAGCTCACCACTGGCAGGGGCTACTGAAGCTTTCTTT	CASSPLAGATEAFF
.	16	.	TRBV21-1	TRBJ1-5	TGTGCCAGCAGTCAGGGGGCATATAAGGACAATCAGCCCCAGCATTTT	CASSQGAYKDNQPQHF
.	12	few	TRBV12-3/TRBV12-4	TRBJ2-2	TGTGCCAGCAATGAACTAGGGGGGGAGCTGTTTTTT	CASNELGGELFF
.	17	.	TRBV7-2	TRBJ1-1	TGTGCCAGCAGCTTAGTTTCGGGAGGAGGTAAGAGAGCTGAAGCTTTCTTT	CASSLVSGGGKRAEAFF
.	14	.	TRBV2	TRBJ2-3	TGTGCCAGCAGTGAAGGGGAGATCAACCTATCTCCGTATTTT	CASSEGEINLSPYF
.	13	.	TRBV7-3	TRBJ2-2	TGTGCCAGCAGCTTAAGGGGGGTGGAGGAGCTGTTTTTT	CASSLRGVEELFF
.	11	few	TRBV30	TRBJ2-3	TGTGCCTGCAACTGGGCAGATACGCAGTATTTT	CACNWADTQYF
.	14	once	TRBV25-1	TRBJ1-1	TGTGCCAGCAGTGACCCCGGGACTTCTAGGGGAGCTTTCTTT	CASSDPGTSRGAFF
.	16	.	TRBV19	TRBJ1-2	TGTGCCAGTAGTAATTCACAGTGGGTCAGCATCTATGGCTACACCTTC	CASSNSQWVSIYGYTF